This TCR beta chain comes out of a study of identical twins. This clonotype was observed many times. Its antigen is still unknown. A universal primer site was added by template switching, and unique molecular identifiers were carried by the cDNA. From the 5' RACE reads, TCRdb called clonotypes with MiXCR, one entry per CDR3 protein. The sample consists of about 660,000 distinct CDR3 sequences, approximately 9% of them appearing once. V was clipped by 6 bases and J by 5 bases, with 19 bases between them. The CDR3 sequence is 15 residues long. Germline V CDR1 and CDR2: SQVTM, ANQGSEA. Findings of the study overall: Abundant cord blood beta clonotypes carried fewer insertions; memory repertoires showed none.

This sample also belongs to another study, concerning yellow fever vaccine responses in identical twins. From that second work: After vaccination, twins' T cell response reportedly seemed partly convergent, partly personalized.

The clonotype comes from a woman aged 18-29 years in good health. J is TRBJ2-2 and V is TRBV29-1; weak D call: TRBD2 (5 bases). The source material was PBMCs. CDR3 nucleotide sequence: TGCAGCGTCGGCAACCAGGCAGGCGGGACCGGGGAGCTGTTTTTT. This encodes CSVGNQAGGTGELFF.